This T cell receptor beta chain was recorded in a study of blood T cell repertoires in COVID-19. The wider study: There were acute and convalescent COVID-19 samples, and they came from the United States, Italy and Spain. T cells, B-cell-depleted T cells, or PBMCs provided the cDNA or gDNA that served as material.

V lost 6 bases to trimming and J lost 5 bases, with 11 bases between them. The CDR3 sequence is 13 residues long. Methods used by the authors: How many nucleated cells were present was estimated from reference gene primer amplification. Assay: immunoSEQ multiplex PCR; the TCRdb copy retains only in-frame clones and omits some. D and trimming come from the DNA, and the V and J calls and clone size come from that table. The sample shows roughly 190,000 clones, 80% to 95% of them seen only once. The J gene is TRBJ2-1, the V gene TRBV12-3 or TRBV12-4; tentatively, D is TRBD2 (5 bases). Sample: peripheral blood. The clonotype was recovered from a man in his fifties with acute or convalescent COVID-19. The CDR3 DNA reads as TGTGCCAGCAGCCGCCCGACTAACAATGAGCAGTTCTTC. As protein: CASSRPTNNEQFF.